These 17 T cell receptor beta chains were sequenced from one sample in a study of beta chain features in type 1 diabetes. Expressed TCRB transcripts were sequenced because the entire RNA isolate underwent reverse transcription. Assay: immunoSEQ multiplex PCR; the TCRdb copy retains only in-frame clones and omits some. The sample includes 350,000 to 450,000 clones, approximately 15% seen only once; the top ten take less than 0.04%. Sequencing used naive CD4+ T cells from blood. Source of these receptors: a man aged 25-45 years in good health.

DNA for the CDR3: TGTGCCAGCAGCCCAAAAGGACTATTTTCATACAATGAGCAGTTCTTC. Its translation: CASSPKGLFSYNEQFF. The chain employs TRBV7-9 and TRBJ2-1, with D perhaps TRBD2 (6 bases). CDR1 is SEHNR, CDR2 FQNEAQ, per germline (reference sequence). V shed 5 bases and J shed 4 bases, with 18 bases lying between them. CDR3 length equals 16 residues.

The J gene is TRBJ2-2, the V gene TRBV10-3; possibly TRBD1 for D (6 bases). Germline V gene lookup returns CDR1 ENHRY and CDR2 SYGVKD. The CDR3 contains 16 residues. The V and J ends lost 7 bases and 0 bases respectively, with 15 bases between them. The CDR3: CAIMGQGFPNTGELFF. The DNA for the CDR3 is TGTGCCATCATGGGGCAGGGGTTTCCGAACACCGGGGAGCTGTTTTTT.

The chain joins TRBV7-8 to TRBJ2-1, with D perhaps TRBD1 (6 bases). Germline CDR1 is SGHVS and CDR2 is FQNEAQ. The CDR3 consists of 14 residues. Trimming left V 5 bases short and J 8 bases short, with 16 bases between. This CDR3 reads CASSQTRTADEQFF. The DNA for the CDR3 is TGTGCCAGCAGCCAGACACGGACAGCCGATGAGCAGTTCTTC.

This clone was detected a few times. The chain has TRBV7-8 and TRBJ2-3, with D unclear. From germline, CDR1 is SGHVS and CDR2 FQNEAQ. V lost 5 bases, J lost 1 base, and 10 bases lay in between. The CDR3 runs to 14 residues. The CDR3 bases are TGTGCCAGCAGCGCATCTCGGCGCACAGATACGCAGTATTTT. Translated: CASSASRRTDTQYF.

The CDR3 sequence is CASSLSGGDTDTQYF. The CDR3 coding sequence is TGCGCCAGCAGCTTGTCTGGAGGGGACACAGATACGCAGTATTTT. The rearrangement joins TRBV5-1 to TRBJ2-3; a possible D gene is TRBD2 (6 bases). This CDR3 spans 15 amino acids. Trimming took 1 base from V and 2 from J, leaving 11 bases between them. Germline CDR1 reads SGHRS; CDR2 reads YFSETQ.

A few counts support this clone. The chain uses TRBV7-9 and TRBJ1-1; D possibly corresponds to TRBD1 (5 bases). Germline CDR1 SEHNR, CDR2 FQNEAQ (reference sequence). This CDR3 spans 14 amino acids. Between the trimmed V and J ends, which lost 3 bases and 0 bases, there was a span of 8 bases. CDR3 DNA sequence: TGTGCCAGCAGCTTTGGGGACTTGAACACTGAAGCTTTCTTT. Residues: CASSFGDLNTEAFF.

V and J are TRBV7-6 and TRBJ2-5, with 7 nucleotides matching TRBD2. Germline CDR1 and CDR2: SGHVS and FNYEAQ. After removal of 2 bases from V and 4 bases from J, the junction contained 13 bases not matched to a gene. The CDR3 spans 17 residues. CDR3: CASSLFSSASGVETQYF. The CDR3 region has the DNA TGTGCCAGCAGCTTATTTAGTTCGGCGAGCGGGGTAGAGACCCAGTACTTC.

This clone was seen only a few times. J is TRBJ1-3 and V is TRBV9; D is uncertain. Trimming removed 0 bases at V and 2 bases at J, with 6 bases between. The length of the CDR3 is 14 residues. Germline V CDR1 and CDR2: SGDLS, YYNGEE. CDR3 bases: TGTGCCAGCAGCGTAGCTGAAGCTGGAAACACCATATATTTT. Translating gives CASSVAEAGNTIYF.

V is TRBV4-3 and J is TRBJ2-7; D possibly matches TRBD1 or TRBD2 (5 bases each). There are 14 residues in the CDR3. V was shortened by 4 bases and J by 0 bases, with 10 bases between the two germline ends. Germline V gene sequence: CDR1 LGHNA, CDR2 YSLEER. The CDR3 region has the DNA TGCGCCAGCAGCCCCCACGGGGCCTCCTACGAGCAGTACTTC. Translation: CASSPHGASYEQYF.

This clone has a handful of counts. The CDR3 loop is CASSRGSYGYTF. The CDR3 DNA reads TGTGCCAGCAGCCGCGGGTCCTATGGCTACACCTTC. The rearrangement links TRBV6-1 to TRBJ1-2, with no clear D. The CDR3 is made up of 12 amino acids. V lost 6 bases, J lost 4 bases, and 9 bases lay in between. Germline CDR1 and CDR2: MNHNS and SASEGT.

The rearrangement joins TRBV4-3 to TRBJ2-6, with TRBD1 matching 8 bases. The V gene's germline CDR1 is LGHNA and CDR2 YSLEER. V lost 1 base, J lost 5 bases, and 4 bases stayed unmatched. The CDR3 totals 16 residues. The CDR3 DNA reads as TGCGCCAGCAGCCAAGGGACAGGGTTGTGGGCCAACGTCCTGACTTTC. Encoded protein: CASSQGTGLWANVLTF.

The V call is TRBV29-1, the J call TRBJ1-4, with 8 bases fitting TRBD1. CDR1 and CDR2 from the germline V gene are SQVTM and ANQGSEA. The J segment lost 3 bases and the V segment lost 4 bases, leaving 4 bases of the junction unmatched. This CDR3 has 14 amino acids. The DNA of the CDR3 is TGCAGCGTTGCCCGGACAGGGTCTAATGAAAAACTGTTTTTT. Translating gives CSVARTGSNEKLFF.

The chain recombines TRBV7-2 with TRBJ1-1; D uncertain. Trimming took off 1 base at V and 6 bases at J, with 15 bases between the two ends. Germline V gene data show CDR1 as SGHTA and CDR2 as FQGNSA. This CDR3 is 15 amino acids long. CDR3 DNA: TGTGCCAGCAGCTTAGTCTTCCTGGGCGGGCCTGAAGCTTTCTTT. Amino acid sequence: CASSLVFLGGPEAFF.

This clone occurred a few times. V and J are TRBV5-1 and TRBJ2-4; D is perhaps TRBD2 (6 bases). There are 16 residues in the CDR3. Germline V gene sequence: CDR1 SGHRS, CDR2 YFSETQ. Deletions cut 3 bases from V and 5 bases from J, with 18 bases between. The DNA of the CDR3 is TGCGCCAGCAGCTGGGGATTGGGCGCGGGACAAAACATTCAGTACTTC. Protein sequence: CASSWGLGAGQNIQYF.

This clone was counted only a few times. The rearrangement uses TRBV14 and TRBJ2-3; D ambiguous. Germline V gene data show CDR1 as SGHDN and CDR2 as FVKESK. The CDR3 is 12 amino acids. Trimming took 4 bases from V and 4 from J, leaving 6 bases between them. The CDR3, as DNA: TGTGCCAGCAGCCGGGTTGCAGATACGCAGTATTTT. Its protein product is CASSRVADTQYF.

The V gene is TRBV9, the J gene TRBJ2-2; weak D call: TRBD1 (5 bases). The germline V gene encodes CDR1 SGDLS and CDR2 YYNGEE. The CDR3 consists of 17 residues. Trimming removed 4 bases from V and 0 bases from J, with 16 bases in between. CDR3 sequence reads: CASSRGSAGTNTGELFF. Here the CDR3 DNA reads TGTGCCAGCAGCCGAGGCAGCGCAGGGACGAACACCGGGGAGCTGTTTTTT. Full variable domain (missing parts from reference TRBV9 and TRBJ2-2): DSGVTQTPKHLITATGQRVTLRCSPRSGDLSVYWYQQSLDQGLQFLIQYYNGEERAKGNILERFSAQQFPDLHSELNLSSLELGDSALYFCASSRGSAGTNTGELFFGEGSRLTVL.

The chain joins TRBV5-6 to TRBJ2-1; 10 nucleotides agree with TRBD2. Germline CDR1 reads SGHDT; CDR2 reads YYEEEE. Trimming took 0 bases from V and 0 from J; bases not matched to a gene: 6. There are 18 residues in the CDR3. The CDR3 loop reads CASSLELAGPSSYNEQFF. The CDR3 nucleotides read TGTGCCAGCAGCTTGGAACTAGCGGGACCGAGCTCCTACAATGAGCAGTTCTTC.